This is a list of T cell receptor beta chains from one sample in a study of identical twins. Each CDR3 protein gets one entry after TCRdb re-called the 5' RACE reads with MiXCR. The profile covers about 470,000 distinct CDR3 sequences, with 20% to 25% appearing a single time and about 3% taken by the ten largest. This sample was also put to use in a study of T cells expressing NK-cell markers.

Sequencing was performed on CD4+ T cells sorted from blood. Source of these receptors: a woman under 30 in good health. The CDR3 runs from the conserved cysteine through the conserved F or W. A D gene is named only where the DNA matches it firmly. Only some rows state a clone size, as once, few, many or a class for expanded clones.

abundance	d_gene	v_gene	j_gene	CDR3nt	CDR3aa
.	TRBD2	TRBV10-2	TRBJ2-3	TGCGCCAGTCGTCGGGGGGACCTCACAGATACGCAGTATTTT	CASRRGDLTDTQYF
few	TRBD2	TRBV3-1	TRBJ2-3	TGTGCCAGCAGCCAATGGGTTAGCGGGAACACAGATACGCAGTATTTT	CASSQWVSGNTDTQYF
few	TRBD1	TRBV3-1	TRBJ1-2	TGTGCCAGCAGCCAGACAGGGCGTGGTGGCTACACCTTC	CASSQTGRGGYTF
.	TRBD2	TRBV12-3/TRBV12-4	TRBJ2-2	TGTGCCAGCAGTTCACCGGGACTAACCTCCGGGGAGCTGTTTTTT	CASSSPGLTSGELFF
.	.	TRBV27	TRBJ1-5	TGTGCCAGCAGTATGCTAGATCAGCCCCAGCATTTT	CASSMLDQPQHF
many	.	TRBV10-3	TRBJ2-3	TGTGCCATTAGGCTGAGCAGCACAGATACGCAGTATTTT	CAIRLSSTDTQYF
few	.	TRBV6-5	TRBJ2-1	TGTGCCAGCAGTTACTCACGGATGGGACAATTCTACAATGAGCAGTTCTTC	CASSYSRMGQFYNEQFF
.	TRBD2	TRBV4-3	TRBJ2-1	TGCGCCAGCAGCAGACTAGCGGGAGATGGGTACAATGAGCAGTTCTTC	CASSRLAGDGYNEQFF
.	.	TRBV5-1	TRBJ2-7	TGCGCCAGCAGCTCCGGACAGTCCCACTACGAGCAGTACTTC	CASSSGQSHYEQYF
few	.	TRBV20-1	TRBJ1-4	TGCAGTGCTAGGGACAGTGAAAAACTGTTTTTT	CSARDSEKLFF
.	.	TRBV6-5	TRBJ1-1	TGTGCCAGCAGTTCACGGCCTCCTCCGCCCTCTGAAGCTTTCTTT	CASSSRPPPPSEAFF
.	.	TRBV4-3	TRBJ2-3	TGCGCCAGCAGCCAAGATTGGGCCATGCACACAGATACGCAGTATTTT	CASSQDWAMHTDTQYF
.	.	TRBV6-5	TRBJ1-1	TGTGCCAGCAGTTACTTCCGAGACACTGAAGCTTTCTTT	CASSYFRDTEAFF
.	.	TRBV27	TRBJ2-1	TGTGCCAGCAGTTTCAACAGAGGGCCCAATGAGCAGTTCTTC	CASSFNRGPNEQFF
.	.	TRBV7-7	TRBJ2-1	TGTGCCAGCAGCCCGATTACAGGGCCCAATGAGCAGTTCTTC	CASSPITGPNEQFF
.	TRBD1	TRBV20-1	TRBJ2-7	TGCAGTGCTACGGGACAGGGGGCCAACGAGCAGTACTTC	CSATGQGANEQYF
few	.	TRBV7-2	TRBJ2-5	TGTGCCAGCAGCTTAGTTGTGGTAGCAGAGACCCAGTACTTC	CASSLVVVAETQYF
.	TRBD2	TRBV20-1	TRBJ2-7	TGCAGTGCTAGGCTCAAGCAGGTAGCGGGGGGCCACGAGCAGTACTTC	CSARLKQVAGGHEQYF
few	.	TRBV9	TRBJ2-1	TGTGCCAGCAGCGTAGCGGGGCGGAACTCCTACAATGAGCAGTTCTTC	CASSVAGRNSYNEQFF
few	.	TRBV20-1	TRBJ1-2	TGCAGTGCTAGTCCTGAGTACTATGGCTACACCTTC	CSASPEYYGYTF
.	.	TRBV5-6	TRBJ2-2	TGTGCCAGCAGCTCGCCGACAGGAAATACCGGGGAGCTGTTTTTT	CASSSPTGNTGELFF
few	.	TRBV30	TRBJ2-7	TGTGCCTGGGGTATTGGTGGGAGATCCTACGAGCAGTACTTC	CAWGIGGRSYEQYF
.	.	TRBV29-1	TRBJ1-4	TGCAGCGTTGTAGAGGGGAATAATGAAAAACTGTTTTTT	CSVVEGNNEKLFF
few	TRBD1	TRBV12-3/TRBV12-4	TRBJ1-1	TGTGCCAGCAGTCCGGGACAGGGGGATAACACTGAAGCTTTCTTT	CASSPGQGDNTEAFF
few	.	TRBV4-3	TRBJ1-2	TGCGCCAGCAGCAATATAAGGGGTGGCTACACCTTC	CASSNIRGGYTF
few	TRBD2	TRBV12-3/TRBV12-4	TRBJ2-3	TGTGCCAGCAGCCAAGCGACTAGCTCTAGGGCAGATACGCAGTATTTT	CASSQATSSRADTQYF
.	.	TRBV12-3/TRBV12-4	TRBJ1-5	TGTGCCAGCAGTCCCGGGGACCATCAGCCCCAGCATTTT	CASSPGDHQPQHF
.	.	TRBV20-1	TRBJ1-1	TGCAGTGCTAGAGCACACTCCCGGGGAACTGAAGCTTTCTTT	CSARAHSRGTEAFF
few	.	TRBV6-1	TRBJ1-2	TGTGCCAGCAGCCTAACCGACAAGGGCGTCTACACCTTC	CASSLTDKGVYTF
.	.	TRBV5-1	TRBJ1-1	TGCGCCAGCAGCTTGAGGTCCGGGAGGGTCACTGAAGCTTTCTTT	CASSLRSGRVTEAFF
few	TRBD1	TRBV19	TRBJ1-6	TGTGCCAGTAGTGCCGGACAGGCAGCATCACCCCTCCACTTT	CASSAGQAASPLHF
.	.	TRBV4-2	TRBJ2-1	TGTGCCAGCAGCCAAGGTCAAGGGAGAGACAATGAGCAGTTCTTC	CASSQGQGRDNEQFF
.	.	TRBV20-1	TRBJ2-3	TGCAGTGCGAGAAGCTGGGGGCCAGATACGCAGTATTTT	CSARSWGPDTQYF